The 8 T cell receptor beta chains below all came from one sample that was sequenced in a study of T cells in Graves' hyperthyroidism and ophthalmopathy. RNA transcripts served as the template for amplifying TCR beta CDR3 regions. Researchers ran a first-round RT-PCR on the TCR CDR3 using the HTBI primer set. TCRdb called the multiplex PCR reads again in MiXCR, with one record for every CDR3 protein. The repertoire holds about 640,000 distinct CDR3 sequences, less than 25% seen once, with more than 30% in the top ten. Input material: blood. Every receptor here comes from a young man with Graves' ophthalmopathy.

V usage is TRBV27 and J usage is TRBJ2-5; D uncertain. Germline lookup yields CDR1 MNHEY and CDR2 SMNVEV (reference sequence). With 6 bases removed from V and 1 base from J, the gap between germline ends came to 15 bases. The CDR3 totals 15 residues. CDR3 sequence reads: CASSASMWGQETQYF. In DNA, the CDR3 is TGTGCCAGCAGCGCGTCAATGTGGGGCCAAGAGACCCAGTACTTC.

This clonotype showed up just a few times. The CDR3: CASSPGTAYNQPQHF. CDR3 bases: TGTGCCAGCAGTCCGGGGACGGCCTACAATCAGCCCCAGCATTTT. The chain joins TRBV6-2 or TRBV6-3 to TRBJ1-5, with D possibly being TRBD1 (5 bases). Germline lookup yields CDR1 MNHEY and CDR2 SVGEGT. The CDR3 length is 15 residues. The V and J ends lost 5 bases and 3 bases respectively, with 14 bases between them.

V gene TRBV6-1 combines with J gene TRBJ2-2; 9 positions match TRBD1. V was pared by 0 bases and J by 3 bases, with 5 bases of the junction left unmatched. The CDR3 is made up of 17 amino acids. CDR1 and CDR2 from the germline V gene are MNHNS and SASEGT. DNA for the CDR3: TGTGCCAGCAGTGAAGCGGGGACAGGGTCGTACACCGGGGAGCTGTTTTTT. Encoded protein: CASSEAGTGSYTGELFF.

The table lists this clonotype with a few counts. The chain uses TRBV27 and TRBJ1-5, with D possibly TRBD1 on 5 matching bases. The CDR3 runs 15 residues. The germline gives CDR1 MNHEY, CDR2 SMNVEV (reference sequence). V lost 5 bases and J 6 bases, leaving 17 bases between the germline ends. In nucleotides, the CDR3 is TGTGCCAGCAGTCCCCGGGGGGGAGGCAGTCAGCCCCAGCATTTT. It yields the protein CASSPRGGGSQPQHF.

This sequence joins TRBV7-8 and TRBJ2-7, with TRBD2 as a possible D gene (6 bases). The CDR3 is made up of 18 amino acids. Germline V gene lookup returns CDR1 SGHVS and CDR2 FQNEAQ. The V and J ends lost 7 bases and 1 base respectively, with 26 bases between them. CDR3 in amino acids: CASTPHFGTRLESYEQYF. CDR3 DNA sequence: TGTGCCAGCACCCCCCATTTCGGGACTCGGTTAGAGTCCTACGAGCAGTACTTC.

The table lists this clonotype with many counts. The rearrangement joins TRBV20-1 to TRBJ2-7, with a tentative D call TRBD2 (6 bases). The CDR3 spans 14 residues. The V gene lost 0 bases and the J gene lost 3 bases, with 12 bases spanning the gap. Germline V gene sequence: CDR1 DFQATT, CDR2 SNEGSKA (reference sequence). The CDR3 sequence: CSARDRDGSYEQYF. The CDR3 nucleotides read TGCAGTGCTAGAGATCGGGACGGGAGCTACGAGCAGTACTTC.

This clonotype was seen a few times. The CDR3 reads CASSSQGITDTQYF. The CDR3 nucleotides are TGTGCCAGCAGTTCCCAGGGAATCACAGATACGCAGTATTTT. This rearrangement joins TRBV6-1 to TRBJ2-3; TRBD1 is a possible D gene (5 bases). This CDR3 has 14 amino acids. Deletions cut 5 bases from V and 2 bases from J, with 11 bases between. Germline V gene lookup returns CDR1 MNHNS and CDR2 SASEGT.

The table lists this clonotype with a few counts. The chain employs TRBV19 and TRBJ2-7, with D perhaps TRBD2 (5 bases). The V end lost 3 bases, the J end lost 1 base, and 13 bases lay between the germline ends. This CDR3 contains 15 residues. From germline, CDR1 is LNHDA and CDR2 SQIVND (reference sequence). The CDR3 sequence: CASSILKGVSYEQYF. CDR3 nucleotide sequence: TGTGCCAGTAGTATTCTGAAGGGAGTTTCCTACGAGCAGTACTTC. Based on the CDR3 plus reference TRBV19 and TRBJ2-7, the full variable domain is DGGITQSPKYLFRKEGQNVTLSCEQNLNHDAMYWYRQDPGQGLRLIYYSQIVNDFQKGDIAEGYSVSREKKESFPLTVTSAQKNPTAFYLCASSILKGVSYEQYFGPGTRLTVT.